This passage covers 2 T cell receptor beta chains from one sample sequenced in a study of blood T cell repertoires in COVID-19. Generated by immunoSEQ multiplex PCR, the TCRdb table keeps only in-frame clones and is missing some. The table has about 180,000 clones, 88% seen once. Material for sequencing was PBMCs or T cells enriched from blood (not recorded which). The receptors shown here come from a woman between 18 and 30 years old who had recovered from COVID-19.

The chain uses TRBV27 and TRBJ2-2, with a tentative D call TRBD1 (5 bases). The V gene lost 2 bases and the J gene lost 7 bases, with 14 bases spanning the gap. The CDR3 runs 15 residues. CDR1 and CDR2 (germline): MNHEY, SMNVEV (reference sequence). CDR3 amino acids: CASSLGQGNGGELFF. The DNA for the CDR3 is TGTGCCAGCAGTTTAGGGCAGGGTAACGGCGGGGAGCTGTTTTTT.

This sequence joins TRBV4-1 and TRBJ1-2; possible D gene TRBD1, 5 bases. Germline CDR1 MGHRA, CDR2 YSYEKL. V was trimmed by 1 base and J by 2 bases, leaving 11 bases between them. The CDR3 consists of 15 residues. The chain's CDR3 is CASSQGGGSNYGYTF. CDR3 sequence (DNA): TGCGCCAGCAGCCAAGGGGGGGGATCCAACTATGGCTACACCTTC.